The sample holds many counts of the clone carrying this T cell receptor (beta chain). As yet, its antigen is unknown. The data originate from a study of molecular identifiers for immune sequencing clone quantification. On the study more broadly: Replicate RNA came from 20,000 or 100,000 naive CD8 cells and was split five ways, and four parts were sequenced. Study results and limitations: Clones above 20 RNA copies contained over 99% of effector molecules and under 1% of naive molecules. The sizes of highly expanded clones could be underestimated when identical TCR molecules share a barcode.

TCRdb fed the PCR reads into MiXCR, producing one record per CDR3 protein. The table has about 40,000 distinct CDR3 sequences, approximately 18% seen once. V lost 5 bases to trimming and J lost 10 bases, with 18 bases between them. The CDR3 spans 15 residues. The chain combines TRBV12-3 or TRBV12-4 with TRBJ1-6; D is possibly TRBD1 (6 bases). What was sequenced was naive CD8+ T cells from blood, with Jurkat cell RNA spiked in. Subset described: FACS-sorted CD8+CD4-CCR7+CD45RA+ naive T cells. This receptor was identified in a human donor in good health. Some libraries in this study had Jurkat cell RNA spiked in. DNA for the CDR3: TGTGCCAGCAGTGGACCCCAGGGGTATCGATCACCCCTCCACTTT. Encoded protein: CASSGPQGYRSPLHF.